This T cell receptor (beta chain) originates from a study of PD-1 blockade in classical Hodgkin lymphoma (dated by TCRdb to 2020 to 2021). Notes on the research overall: Nivolumab dosing was 3 mg/kg intravenously every 2 weeks, continuing until either disease progression or unacceptable toxicity. To define a peripheral blood immune signature of response to PD-1 blockade in classical Hodgkin lymphoma, the study combined TCR beta sequencing with CyTOF.

Here is what the overall study found, with its caveats: Baseline TCR diversity was reported to be lower in newly diagnosed patients than in healthy donors, and even lower in relapsed/refractory patients. CD4+ but not CD8+ TCR diversity rose significantly by C4D1 (p=0.0027 vs p=0.16), most apparent in complete responders (p=0.02). The study covered only a single clinical trial cohort, and the causes of the repertoire differences, possibly disease activity or prior therapy, were still not defined. Lower diversity was seen in patients whose nivolumab began less than 1 year after ASCT, and these patients were left out of later analyses so that immune reconstitution would not confound the results. Among trial patients, those achieving complete response had baseline diversity similar to that of newly diagnosed patients, while diversity was significantly lower in partial responders and progressors.

CDR1 and CDR2 (DFQATT, SNEGSKA) derive from the germline V gene (reference sequence). Trimming costs V 5 bases and J 10 bases, and their ends lie 12 bases apart. There are 11 amino acids in the CDR3, from cysteine to phenylalanine inclusive. Of all the DNA, just the CDR3 is kept, 33 bases in frame from base 1. Genomic DNA was isolated using the Qiagen DNeasy kit from unsorted PBMCs as well as from negatively selected CD4+ and CD8+ fractions. TCR beta CDR3 regions were subjected to amplification by immunoSEQ multiplex PCR with primers that anneal to V and J segments. A synthetic immune receptor repertoire was used to minimize amplification bias, and remaining bias was computationally removed after sequencing. The source study handled its data this way. Custom Python scripts were used to quantify repertoire diversity as the Shannon entropy index. Unsorted, CD4+ and CD8+ repertoires were analyzed separately, except for combined analyses in which CD4+ and CD8+ sequences were merged in silico. A clone was considered expanded if an increase in frequency of at least 2-fold after treatment relative to C1D1 was found, and a pseudocount of 0.5 was applied to clones undetected at baseline. Singleton clones were defined as clones with 0 or 1 copy at C1D1, and non-singleton clones were defined as clones with 2 or more copies. By matching protein sequences in sorted samples from the same patient, clones expanded in unsorted samples were annotated as CD4+, CD8+ or unknown. Diversity changes from C1D1 to C4D1 were tested in paired samples using Wilcoxon tests. TCRdb provides this immuneACCESS table in a form limited to in-frame rearrangements. Some clones are lacking; in checked studies, under half of them reflect an unresolved V gene, and why the rest are absent is not known. That table furnishes V, J and clone size, whereas the DNA furnished D and trimming. Across this sample there are roughly 96,000 clones, with approximately 92% seen only once. The leading ten clones occupy around a tenth of the sample.

On this clone itself: Its antigen specificity is not known. Base qualities are not provided; no much larger clone lies one nucleotide away.

The time point label, as the study defines it: cycle 2 day 1 (C2D1) of nivolumab. Every trial patient had relapsed following autologous stem cell transplantation, and prior brentuximab vedotin exposure was what differed among cohorts A, B and C. A total of fewer than 65 patients with relapsed/refractory classical Hodgkin lymphoma made up the trial cohort, and each patient's best overall response was complete response, partial response or progressive disease. Trial patients were treated with single-agent nivolumab in the multi-cohort phase II CheckMate 205 trial. Best overall response was determined by an independent review committee according to the 2007 International Working Group response criteria. Trial PBMCs were collected immediately before nivolumab initiation (C1D1) and during therapy at cycle 2 day 1 and cycle 4 day 1. After peripheral blood was drawn into 8 mL Vacutainer Cell Preparation Tubes, PBMCs were isolated by centrifugation and then cryopreserved.

Sequencing was performed on peripheral blood mononuclear cells (PBMCs), taken before the second cycle of nivolumab. The origin of this receptor is a human donor with classical Hodgkin lymphoma. In this chain, TRBV20-1 is recombined with TRBJ2-1, and perhaps TRBD1 as D gene, on 7 matching bases. The DNA is as follows: TGCAGTGCTGCACAGGGGAGGGAGCAGTTCTTC. The resulting protein is CSAAQGREQFF.